This T cell receptor beta chain was profiled in a study of post-analysis software for immune sequencing data. Study-wide background: In terms of disease course, relapsing-remitting, secondary progressive and progressive-relapsing multiple sclerosis were included.

Germline CDR1 and CDR2: MNHNS and SASEGT. The CDR3 length is 12 residues. Trimming took off 6 bases at V and 7 bases at J, with 10 bases between the two ends. Overall study results and limits: The five TRBV segments detected at higher frequency in patients than in controls included TRBV5-6, TRBV5-1 and TRBV20-1.

This clonotype was observed a few times. Its antigen is still unknown. Carried by the TCR beta cDNA libraries were unique molecular identifiers. TCRdb passed the PCR reads through MiXCR, listing each CDR3 protein once. The table records hundreds of thousands of distinct CDR3 sequences, around 64% of them present only once. The V call is TRBV6-1, the J call TRBJ2-1, with D unresolved. The receptor comes from a girl aged 2-10 years with multiple sclerosis. The sample consisted of blood. CDR3 amino acids: CASRGATNEQFF. In nucleotides, the CDR3 is TGTGCCAGCAGGGGCGCGACGAATGAGCAGTTCTTC.